The sample holds many counts of the clone carrying this TCR beta chain. Its specificity is not known. Germline V gene lookup returns CDR1 SNHLY and CDR2 FYNNEI. This CDR3 contains 14 residues. The germline V and J ends were trimmed by 7 bases and 4 bases, with 16 bases remaining between them. This record belongs to a study of shared clonotypes between healthy human individuals. Assay used: immunoSEQ multiplex PCR; TCRdb lists only in-frame clones, some missing. The repertoire holds 170,000 or so clones, with approximately 61% as singletons. Notes on the study in general: Sequencing of the sorted subsets was shown by rarefaction to be incomplete despite large depth. The naive CD4 repertoires of a few donors were compared, and roughly 5% of clonotypes were shared.

The chain carries TRBV2 and TRBJ1-1; the D gene is possibly TRBD1 (5 bases). This clonotype was obtained from a man aged 25-45 years in good health. Sequencing used memory CD4+ T cells sorted from blood. Subset reported: CD45RA-negative fraction. CDR3 region: CASTPRTGSTEAFF. For the CDR3, the DNA is TGTGCCAGCACGCCCCGAACAGGAAGCACTGAAGCTTTCTTT.